These 7 T cell receptor beta chains were all obtained from the same sample, sequenced in a study of blood T cell repertoires in COVID-19. Sequencing used immunoSEQ multiplex PCR; TCRdb keeps in-frame clones, though not all of them. In the table there are 200,000 to 250,000 clones, roughly 84% of which are singletons. The sample consisted of peripheral blood. The receptors stem from a woman in her forties or fifties with acute or convalescent COVID-19.

The sample holds a few counts of this clone. The chain couples TRBV28 to TRBJ2-7; D is possibly TRBD1 (5 bases). Germline V gene data show CDR1 as MDHEN and CDR2 as SYDVKM. Trimming left V 6 bases short and J 0 bases short, with 15 bases between. This CDR3 has 15 residues. CDR3 residues: CASSSDSPNSYEQYF. CDR3 nucleotides: TGTGCCAGCAGCAGCGACAGCCCGAACTCCTACGAGCAGTACTTC.

The genes are TRBV19 and TRBJ2-5, with TRBD1 matching over 8 bases. Trimming at V came to 3 bases and at J to 5 bases, leaving 5 bases not matched to a gene. The CDR3 contains 14 residues. Germline V gene sequence: CDR1 LNHDA, CDR2 SQIVND (reference sequence). The CDR3 DNA is TGTGCCAGTAGTATGAGGGACAGGAGGGAGACCCAGTACTTC. Translated, it gives CASSMRDRRETQYF.

This chain connects TRBV19 to TRBJ2-1; the D gene is possibly TRBD1 (5 bases). Germline values: CDR1 LNHDA, CDR2 SQIVND (reference sequence). The CDR3 consists of 13 residues. Deletions cut 7 bases from V and 5 bases from J, with 12 bases between. CDR3 nucleotides: TGTGCCAGTAAGGTCAGGGAAAACAATGAGCAGTTCTTC. Its translation: CASKVRENNEQFF.

Concerning this clone: The same CDR3 arises from other DNA sequences in this sample as well. V gene TRBV28 combines with J gene TRBJ1-3; D uncertain. Trimming cost V 6 bases and J 0 bases, with 3 bases left between them. Germline-derived CDR1 and CDR2 are MDHEN and SYDVKM. This CDR3 has 12 residues. The CDR3, as DNA: TGTGCCAGCAGCCTCTCTGGAAACACCATATATTTT. Translation gives CASSLSGNTIYF.

The chain combines TRBV12-5 with TRBJ1-1; D possibly corresponds to TRBD1 (6 bases). The CDR3 has 20 amino acids. Trimming left V 0 bases short and J 1 base short, with 24 bases between. Germline V gene data show CDR1 as LGHNT and CDR2 as FRNRAP. In nucleotides, the CDR3 is TGTGCTAGTGGTTTGGTACTAATTCCCCCCCCCGAAGGGGGGAACACTGAAGCTTTCTTT. Protein sequence: CASGLVLIPPPEGGNTEAFF.

The chain carries TRBV27 and TRBJ1-1; 7 bases are a match to TRBD1. The CDR3 runs to 11 residues. V dropped 6 bases and J dropped 11; count of bases not matched to a gene: 6. The V gene's germline CDR1 is MNHEY and CDR2 SMNVEV (reference sequence). The CDR3 loop is CASRFMGQAFF. The CDR3 nucleotides are TGTGCCAGCAGATTCATGGGACAGGCTTTCTTT.

The sample holds a few counts of this clone. This chain connects TRBV9 to TRBJ2-2; 9 nucleotides agree with TRBD2. This CDR3 is 15 amino acids long. J was trimmed by 7 bases and V by 7 bases; bases with no gene match: 11. Germline CDR1 is SGDLS and CDR2 is YYNGEE. The CDR3 coding sequence is TGTGCCAGCCGAGCCGAGCGGGGGGCCGGCGGGGAGCTGTTTTTT. It translates to CASRAERGAGGELFF.